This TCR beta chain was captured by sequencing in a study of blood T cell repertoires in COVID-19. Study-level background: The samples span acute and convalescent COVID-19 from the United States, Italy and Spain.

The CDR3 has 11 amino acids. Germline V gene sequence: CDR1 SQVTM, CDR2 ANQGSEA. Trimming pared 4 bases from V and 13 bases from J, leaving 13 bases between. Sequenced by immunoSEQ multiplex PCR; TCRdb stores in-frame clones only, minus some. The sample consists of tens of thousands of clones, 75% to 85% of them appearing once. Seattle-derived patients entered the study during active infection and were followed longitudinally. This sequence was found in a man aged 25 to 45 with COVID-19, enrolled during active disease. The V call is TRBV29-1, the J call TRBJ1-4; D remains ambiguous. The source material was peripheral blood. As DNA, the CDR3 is TGCAGCGTTGTAATAGGGAGCATACTGTTTTTT. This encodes CSVVIGSILFF.